The present T cell receptor (beta chain) was sequenced within a study of blood T cell repertoires in COVID-19. The V end lost 3 bases, the J end lost 10 bases, and 10 bases lay between the germline ends. CDR3 length: 12 residues. Germline V lookup: CDR1 SGHNT, CDR2 YENEEA. Data came from immunoSEQ multiplex PCR; TCRdb stores just in-frame clones and leaves some out. The sample lists 85,000 to 120,000 clones, more than 75% occurring once. This TCR was recovered from a human donor in a cohort sampled during active COVID-19. Sequencing input: peripheral blood. This chain connects TRBV11-3 to TRBJ2-1; D ambiguous. The CDR3 nucleotides are TGTGCCAGCAGCTTTTCTCTTAAAGAGCAGTTCTTC. Amino acid sequence: CASSFSLKEQFF.